This TCR beta chain came from a study of blood T cell repertoires in COVID-19. Study background: Acute and convalescent COVID-19 specimens originated in the United States, Italy and Spain. T cells, B-cell-depleted T cells, or PBMCs supplied cDNA or gDNA.

In the original analysis: Using reference gene primer amplification, nucleated cell counts were estimated. Assay used: immunoSEQ multiplex PCR; TCRdb lists only in-frame clones, some missing. V, J and clone size reflect that table, while D and trimming were determined from the DNA. The repertoire holds about 230,000 clones, about 80% seen once, with around 4.4% in the top ten. Trimming pared 4 bases from V and 0 bases from J, leaving 10 bases between. Germline V lookup: CDR1 SNHLY, CDR2 FYNNEI. The CDR3 consists of 14 residues. This TCR was recovered from a man aged 45-60 years with active or convalescent COVID-19. Sequenced material: peripheral blood. This chain joins TRBV2 and TRBJ2-7; a weak D match, TRBD1 (5 bases). The CDR3 here is CASSVSTVSYEQYF. The CDR3 coding sequence is TGTGCCAGCAGTGTTTCGACAGTCTCCTACGAGCAGTACTTC.